The clone carrying this T cell receptor beta chain appeared many times. TCRbeta library construction was performed incorporating unique molecular identifiers. TCRdb independently ran MiXCR on the PCR reads; one entry per CDR3 protein. Of under 450,000 distinct CDR3 sequences listed, about an eighth are singletons. The sample is drawn from a study of T-cell reconstitution after alpha-beta-depleted transplantation in children. CDR1 is MNHEY, CDR2 SMNVEV, per germline (reference sequence). V was shortened by 2 bases and J by 9 bases, with 17 bases between the two germline ends. The CDR3 is 15 residues long.

This receptor was identified in a human donor who donated a stem cell graft to a child with Fanconi anemia. The V and J genes are TRBV27 and TRBJ2-1; tentatively, D is TRBD1 or TRBD2 (5 bases each). The sample here was PBMCs, taken from the stem cell graft. CDR3 residues: CASSLGAGFGTEQFF. The DNA for the CDR3 is TGTGCCAGCAGTTTAGGGGCGGGCTTCGGGACTGAGCAGTTCTTC.